The present entry profiles one T cell receptor beta chain with its context. This specimen comes from a study of CD8 T cells in Susac syndrome. The authors carried out high-throughput sequencing of TCR beta. They applied it to CD8+ and CD4+ T cells obtained from blood. Treatment-naive patients with stable or active relapsing-remitting disease served as multiple sclerosis controls. FACS was used to enrich TEMRA cells, whereas the CD8+ and CD4+ T cells were obtained by negative isolation. CDR3 length: 13 amino acids. Germline V lookup: CDR1 MGHRA, CDR2 YSYEKL. J was trimmed by 11 bases and V by 2 bases; bases with no gene match: 7. With random hexamers, 0.5 to 1 ug RNA was reverse transcribed. Amplification of TCR beta CDR3 spanned 54 Vbeta and 13 Jbeta via immunoSEQ multiplex PCR. TCRdb passed the immunoSEQ multiplex PCR reads through MiXCR, listing each CDR3 protein once. Here the sample spans almost 450,000 distinct CDR3 sequences, more than 80% being singletons.

This TCR derives from a human donor with multiple sclerosis. The sample taken for sequencing was CD8+ T cells from PBMCs. V is TRBV4-1 and J is TRBJ1-1, with TRBD1 identical over 8 bases. CDR3 in amino acids: CASSQRGTGVAFF. Here the CDR3 DNA reads TGCGCCAGCAGCCAAAGGGGGACAGGAGTGGCTTTCTTT.